Listed here are 27 T cell receptor beta chains from one sample, sequenced in a study of T-cell reconstitution after alpha-beta-depleted transplantation in children. Unique molecular identifiers were used to barcode this TCRbeta library. TCRdb redid the calling of the PCR reads with MiXCR, one entry per CDR3 protein. The sample shows over 450,000 distinct CDR3 sequences, roughly a tenth of them seen only once. The sample consisted of PBMCs, taken before TCRalphabeta/CD19-depleted stem cell transplant. The source of these receptors is a child aged 2 to 10 with inherited bone marrow failure, due to receive a stem cell transplant.

This clonotype was counted many times. The chain carries TRBV9 and TRBJ2-3; D is possibly TRBD2 (6 bases). The CDR3 runs 14 residues. Per germline, CDR1 SGDLS and CDR2 YYNGEE. The V end lost 3 bases, the J end lost 6 bases, and 14 bases lay between the germline ends. CDR3 amino acids: CASSAGRAADTQYF. Written as DNA, the CDR3 is TGTGCCAGCAGCGCCGGGAGAGCCGCCGATACGCAGTATTTT.

This clonotype was counted at least ten times. This sequence joins TRBV24-1 and TRBJ2-1; tentatively, D is TRBD1 or TRBD2 (5 bases each). The V gene lost 0 bases and the J gene lost 5 bases, with 13 bases spanning the gap. This CDR3 spans 16 amino acids. Germline V gives CDR1 KGHDR, CDR2 SFDVKD. The CDR3 nucleotides are TGTGCCACCAGTGATTTGTCAGGGAGTAGGAACAATGAGCAGTTCTTC. Its protein is CATSDLSGSRNNEQFF.

This clonotype has ten or more counts. The rearrangement joins TRBV5-1 to TRBJ2-2, with D perhaps matching TRBD2 (6 bases). The V gene lost 5 bases and the J gene lost 6 bases, with 20 bases spanning the gap. The CDR3 sequence is 16 residues long. Germline CDR1 and CDR2: SGHRS and YFSETQ. This CDR3 is CASRNDGGLSAGELFF. CDR3 DNA sequence: TGCGCCAGCAGAAATGACGGAGGACTATCAGCCGGGGAGCTGTTTTTT. Drawing the rest from reference TRBV5-1 and TRBJ2-2, the complete variable domain is KAGVTQTPRYLIKTRGQQVTLSCSPISGHRSVSWYQQTPGQGLQFLFEYFSETQRNKGNFPGRFSGRQFSNSRSEMNVSTLELGDSALYLCASRNDGGLSAGELFFGEGSRLTVL.

V usage is TRBV18 and J usage is TRBJ2-7; the D gene is possibly TRBD2 (6 bases). The germline V gene has CDR1 KGHSH and CDR2 LQKENI. This CDR3 spans 12 amino acids. Between the trimmed V and J ends, which lost 3 bases and 6 bases, there was a span of 9 bases. For the CDR3, the DNA is TGTGCCAGCTCACCGGATAGCGGCGAGCAGTACTTC. Encoded protein: CASSPDSGEQYF.

This clonotype was counted many times. The V and J genes are TRBV5-1 and TRBJ2-3; D gene uncertain. The length of the CDR3 is 15 residues. Germline V CDR1 and CDR2: SGHRS, YFSETQ. Trimming shortened V by 4 bases and J by 2 bases, and 14 bases separated the two germline ends. The CDR3 DNA follows: TGCGCCAGCAGCCCACACGGTCTACTCACAGATACGCAGTATTTT. Protein sequence: CASSPHGLLTDTQYF. The full variable domain, with the rest looked up from reference TRBV5-1 and TRBJ2-3, is KAGVTQTPRYLIKTRGQQVTLSCSPISGHRSVSWYQQTPGQGLQFLFEYFSETQRNKGNFPGRFSGRQFSNSRSEMNVSTLELGDSALYLCASSPHGLLTDTQYFGPGTRLTVL.

The chain joins TRBV27 to TRBJ1-6, with no clear D. V dropped 3 bases and J dropped 12 bases, with 15 bases sitting between them. This CDR3 is built from 14 residues. Germline CDR1 and CDR2: MNHEY and SMNVEV (reference sequence). The CDR3 DNA reads TGTGCCAGCAGTTTGTGGCCGCCGTTGGGACCCCTCCACTTT. Amino acids: CASSLWPPLGPLHF.

The table lists this clonotype with a few counts. This chain joins TRBV7-8 and TRBJ1-5; TRBD1 matches 8 bases. The CDR3 spans 14 residues. Per germline, CDR1 SGHVS and CDR2 FQNEAQ. After removal of 3 bases from V and 5 bases from J, the junction contained 3 bases not matched to a gene. CDR3 sequence: CASSFAGGDQPQHF. The CDR3 DNA reads as TGTGCCAGCAGCTTCGCAGGGGGCGATCAGCCCCAGCATTTT. Using reference TRBV7-8 and TRBJ1-5 for the parts outside the CDR3, the full variable domain is GAGVSQSPRYKVAKRGQDVALRCDPISGHVSLFWYQQALGQGPEFLTYFQNEAQLDKSGLPSDRFFAERPEGSVSTLKIQRTQQEDSAVYLCASSFAGGDQPQHFGDGTRLSIL.

This clonotype was seen repeatedly, ten times or more. V usage is TRBV4-1 and J usage is TRBJ1-1, with D perhaps matching TRBD1 (5 bases). This CDR3 has 15 residues. V was pared by 3 bases and J by 1 base, with 12 bases between. The germline CDR1 and CDR2 sequences are MGHRA and YSYEKL. CDR3 in amino acids: CASSQDDSWNTEAFF. The CDR3 DNA is TGCGCCAGCAGCCAGGATGACAGTTGGAACACTGAAGCTTTCTTT.

The CDR3 bases are TGCAGTGCTCCCCTTGGACTAGCCATTTACAATGAGCAGTTCTTC. It encodes CSAPLGLAIYNEQFF. This chain connects TRBV20-1 to TRBJ2-1; 8 nucleotides line up with TRBD2. The V gene's germline CDR1 is DFQATT and CDR2 SNEGSKA (reference sequence). Losses at the gene ends were 5 bases for V and 4 bases for J; bases not matched to a gene: 10. This CDR3 has 15 amino acids.

Many counts were recorded for this clonotype. This sequence joins TRBV7-2 and TRBJ1-3; the match to TRBD1 covers 7 bases. The V segment lost 2 bases and the J segment 9 bases; nucleotides outside the gene matches: 7. This CDR3 is built from 14 residues. CDR1 and CDR2 (germline): SGHTA, FQGNSA. The CDR3 bases are TGTGCCAGCAGCTTAATAGCCCAGGGGGGCACCATATATTTT. Protein product: CASSLIAQGGTIYF.

In regard to this clonotype: A much larger clone is a single base away; this may be a read error. The J gene is TRBJ1-1, the V gene TRBV6-5; D is perhaps TRBD1 (5 bases). V shed 4 bases and J shed 4 bases, with 13 bases lying between them. Germline values: CDR1 MNHEY, CDR2 SVGAGI. The CDR3 totals 14 residues. The CDR3 spells CASSCSGVGTEAFF. CDR3 in DNA: TGTGCCAGCAGTTGCTCGGGGGTTGGCACTGAAGCTTTCTTT.

In this sample, this clonotype turned up many times. This chain uses TRBV20-1 with TRBJ1-5; 10 bases align to TRBD1. The CDR3 totals 16 residues. The trim removed 1 base at V and 4 bases at J, leaving 7 bases unmatched. Germline-derived CDR1 and CDR2 are DFQATT and SNEGSKA (reference sequence). The CDR3 DNA is TGCAGTGCTAGAGCTGGGAGACAGGGGGCAAATCAGCCCCAGCATTTT. It codes for CSARAGRQGANQPQHF.

In its sample, this clonotype was seen once. A much larger clone sits a single nucleotide away, making a read error possible. The chain uses TRBV12-5 and TRBJ2-1; no clear D. CDR3 size: 13 residues. CDR1 is LGHNT, CDR2 FRNRAP, per germline. Trimming took off 3 bases at V and 9 bases at J, with 12 bases between the two ends. The CDR3 nucleotides are TGTGCTAGTGGTTTAGGGTCAGATCTTGAGCAGTTCTTC. Translation: CASGLGSDLEQFF.

This clonotype was seen at least ten times. V usage is TRBV20-1 and J usage is TRBJ2-1, with D maybe TRBD2 (6 bases). With 7 bases removed from V and 0 bases from J, the gap between germline ends came to 10 bases. The CDR3 is 13 residues long. The germline gives CDR1 DFQATT, CDR2 SNEGSKA (reference sequence). The CDR3 loop is CSGRRASYNEQFF. The CDR3, as DNA: TGCAGTGGAAGGAGGGCCTCCTACAATGAGCAGTTCTTC.

In its sample, this clonotype was seen a few times. Germline is not matched at one junction end, which may reflect a read error. V is TRBV12-3 or TRBV12-4 and J is TRBJ2-7; D is possibly TRBD1 or TRBD2 (5 bases each). This CDR3 contains 12 residues. The DNA of the CDR3 is TGTGCCAGCAGTCCTCCGGGACCCCTTTTTTCCTTC. It codes for CASSPPGPLFSF.

The chain carries TRBV20-1 and TRBJ2-3, with D unclear. Germline CDR1 reads DFQATT; CDR2 reads SNEGSKA (reference sequence). The germline V and J ends were trimmed by 5 bases and 6 bases, with 15 bases remaining between them. The CDR3 runs 13 residues. The CDR3: CSALRPAEDTQYF. The CDR3, as DNA: TGCAGTGCTCTCCGGCCCGCGGAGGATACGCAGTATTTT.

This clonotype was picked up many times. The genes are TRBV7-9 and TRBJ2-1; 7 positions agree with TRBD2. Losses at the gene ends were 4 bases for V and 6 bases for J; bases not matched to a gene: 9. The CDR3 covers 15 residues. CDR1 and CDR2 (germline): SEHNR, FQNEAQ (reference sequence). CDR3 in DNA: TGTGCCAGCAGCTCTGGACTAGGAGGTGTCAATGAGCAGTTCTTC. Translation gives CASSSGLGGVNEQFF.

This clonotype showed up many times. The rearrangement uses TRBV12-3 or TRBV12-4 and TRBJ2-1; TRBD2 might be the D (5 bases). V dropped 6 bases and J dropped 9 bases, with 15 bases sitting between them. This CDR3 spans 13 amino acids. The CDR3 coding sequence is TGTGCCAGCAGGTGGGTAGAGGGAGCTGAGCAGTTCTTC. Its translation is CASRWVEGAEQFF.

The chain joins TRBV20-1 to TRBJ2-1, with a weak D call TRBD1 (7 bases). Germline CDR1 and CDR2: DFQATT and SNEGSKA (reference sequence). This CDR3 spans 17 amino acids. Trimming removed 0 bases from V and 6 bases from J, with 21 bases in between. The CDR3 loop is CSARDHDGRGRGNEQFF. CDR3 bases: TGCAGTGCTAGAGATCACGACGGTAGGGGGCGGGGCAATGAGCAGTTCTTC.

This clonotype was detected many times. In DNA, the CDR3 is TGTGCCAGCAGCTTAGCGGGGAATTCACCCCTCCACTTT. Residues: CASSLAGNSPLHF. V gene TRBV7-9 combines with J gene TRBJ1-6; D unclear. Germline V gene lookup returns CDR1 SEHNR and CDR2 FQNEAQ (reference sequence). The germline V and J ends were trimmed by 0 bases and 7 bases, with 4 bases remaining between them. CDR3 length: 13 residues.

This clonotype was seen more than once but under ten times. This rearrangement joins TRBV19 to TRBJ2-5; possibly TRBD2 for D (6 bases). The CDR3 loop spans 15 amino acids. Trimming shortened V by 5 bases and J by 3 bases, and 16 bases separated the two germline ends. The germline CDR1 and CDR2 sequences are LNHDA and SQIVND (reference sequence). The CDR3 protein is CASSWGGGGEETQYF. The DNA for the CDR3 is TGTGCCAGTAGTTGGGGAGGAGGCGGAGAAGAGACCCAGTACTTC.

On this clonotype itself: This may stem from a read error, because a much larger clone lies one nucleotide away. This chain joins TRBV24-1 and TRBJ2-3, with D unresolved. The CDR3 spans 16 residues. CDR1 KGHDR and CDR2 SFDVKD come from the germline V gene. CDR3: CATSDPGVGGTDPQYF. In nucleotides, the CDR3 is TGTGCCACCAGTGACCCCGGTGTAGGTGGCACAGATCCGCAGTATTTT.

This clonotype occurred a few times. The J gene is TRBJ1-2, the V gene TRBV27, with TRBD1 matching over 9 bases. The germline CDR1 and CDR2 sequences are MNHEY and SMNVEV (reference sequence). Unmatched junction bases numbered 12, after V lost 3 bases and J lost 4 bases. This CDR3 comprises 17 residues. Here the CDR3 DNA reads TGTGCCAGCAGTTTTTCACTGGGACAGGGTTTAGGCTATGGCTACACCTTC. It translates to CASSFSLGQGLGYGYTF.

V is TRBV5-1 and J is TRBJ2-4, with TRBD2 as a possible D gene (7 bases). V was shortened by 0 bases and J by 6 bases, with 16 bases between the two germline ends. Germline lookup yields CDR1 SGHRS and CDR2 YFSETQ. The CDR3 spans 16 residues. The CDR3 DNA reads TGCGCCAGCAGCTTGGTAGGGGGAGGGGAGAGAAACATTCAGTACTTC. Its protein is CASSLVGGGERNIQYF.

This clonotype was seen at least ten times. This chain connects TRBV29-1 to TRBJ2-5; the D is unclear. Germline CDR1 SQVTM, CDR2 ANQGSEA. The CDR3 totals 13 residues. Trimming took off 7 bases at V and 4 bases at J, with 16 bases between the two ends. The DNA of the CDR3 is TGCAGCGCCGAAGGCCCTAGTGGAGAGACCCAGTACTTC. Translation gives CSAEGPSGETQYF.

The chain combines TRBV29-1 with TRBJ2-3, with D unclear. The germline V gene has CDR1 SQVTM and CDR2 ANQGSEA. CDR3 length: 14 residues. Trimming took off 5 bases at V and 0 bases at J, with 12 bases between the two ends. DNA for the CDR3: TGCAGCGTTAAATTCTCCAGTAGCACAGATACGCAGTATTTT. It encodes CSVKFSSSTDTQYF.

In this sample, this clonotype turned up a few times. The chain carries TRBV3-1 and TRBJ2-3; no firm D call. Germline V lookup: CDR1 LGHDT, CDR2 YNNKEL (reference sequence). CDR3 size: 13 residues. V shed 0 bases and J shed 5 bases, with 6 bases lying between them. The CDR3 coding sequence is TGTGCCAGCAGCCAAGAACCGCGAGATACGCAGTATTTT. This encodes CASSQEPRDTQYF.